What follows are 24 T cell receptor beta chains derived from one specimen sequenced in a study of regulatory dendritic cells for organ transplantation. Assay used: immunoSEQ multiplex PCR; TCRdb lists only in-frame clones, some missing. This repertoire shows around 13,000 clones, about four fifths found once; its top ten account for around 0.99%. Their target antigens are unknown. Sorted subsets were CFSE-labeled and cultured four to six days with allogeneic dendritic cells. The sequenced sample consisted of naive CD8+ T cells from blood cultured with regulatory dendritic cells. The subset here: CD45RA+ naive T cells. Receptors originate from a human donor in good health.

The chain carries TRBV9 and TRBJ1-1, with 10 bases lining up with TRBD1. The CDR3 is 16 amino acids. In germline, CDR1 is SGDLS, CDR2 YYNGEE. V gave up 3 bases and J gave up 11 bases; unmatched junction bases: 16. The CDR3 nucleotides read TGTGCCAGCAGCGCCTATAAACTGGACAGGGGGGGACGGGCTTTCTTT. It specifies CASSAYKLDRGGRAFF.

The chain uses TRBV5-1 and TRBJ2-3; D might be TRBD2 (7 bases). Trimming cost V 6 bases and J 2 bases, with 13 bases left between them. CDR1 and CDR2 from the germline V gene are SGHRS and YFSETQ. The length of the CDR3 is 14 residues. The CDR3: CASNSRGPTDTQYF. In DNA form, the CDR3 reads TGCGCCAGCAACTCGCGGGGGCCCACAGATACGCAGTATTTT.

The chain recombines TRBV7-4 with TRBJ2-2; 10 positions match TRBD1. Germline-derived CDR1 and CDR2 are SGHVT and SQSDAQ. This CDR3 spans 16 amino acids. With 4 bases clipped from V and 4 bases from J, the junction kept 6 bases outside the gene matches. DNA for the CDR3: TGTGCCAGCAGCTCCCCCGGGACAGGGGTCACCGGGGAGCTGTTTTTT. This sequence encodes CASSSPGTGVTGELFF.

The rearrangement uses TRBV7-9 and TRBJ2-7; no clear D gene. V gave up 3 bases and J gave up 3 bases, with 12 bases separating them. Looked up from germline, CDR1 is SEHNR and CDR2 is FQNEAQ (reference sequence). The CDR3 consists of 14 residues. Here the CDR3 reads CASSFTESIYEQYF. The CDR3 region has the DNA TGTGCCAGCAGCTTTACAGAGAGTATCTACGAGCAGTACTTC.

The chain combines TRBV9 with TRBJ2-2; 12 bases match TRBD2. J was trimmed by 1 base and V by 4 bases; bases with no gene match: 5. The CDR3 length is 17 residues. Germline values: CDR1 SGDLS, CDR2 YYNGEE. The CDR3: CASSPPSGGENTGELFF. The CDR3 bases are TGTGCCAGCAGCCCCCCTAGCGGGGGGGAGAACACCGGGGAGCTGTTTTTT.

In this sample, this clone turned up once. The rearrangement joins TRBV7-7 to TRBJ2-5; 13 bases line up with TRBD2. With V trimmed by 3 bases and J by 5 bases, 6 bases remained unmatched. The V gene's germline CDR1 is SSHAT and CDR2 FNYEAQ (reference sequence). This CDR3 has 16 amino acids. The CDR3 DNA reads as TGTGCCAGCAGCTTTACTAGCGGGGGGGCCTTGGAGACCCAGTACTTC. Translating it yields CASSFTSGGALETQYF.

This clone was observed a single time. J is TRBJ1-4 and V is TRBV12-2; TRBD1 was called by the table and not checked on the DNA. TRBV12-2 constitutes a pseudogene. The CDR3 covers 17 residues. The CDR3 here is CASRFPVGAGEGEKLFF. The DNA for the CDR3 is TGTGCAAGTCGCTTCCCGGTGGGGGCAGGGGAAGGCGAAAAACTGTTTTTT.

V and J are TRBV2 and TRBJ2-1, with TRBD2 matching over 10 bases. J was trimmed by 6 bases and V by 10 bases; bases with no gene match: 9. The CDR3 is made up of 14 amino acids. Germline V gene sequence: CDR1 SNHLY, CDR2 FYNNEI. CDR3 sequence reads: CATRLSGGANEQFF. The CDR3 bases are TGTGCCACTCGGTTGAGCGGGGGGGCCAATGAGCAGTTCTTC.

V is TRBV9 and J is TRBJ2-3; 10 bases line up with TRBD2. The germline V gene has CDR1 SGDLS and CDR2 YYNGEE. The CDR3 spans 17 residues. J was trimmed by 5 bases and V by 2 bases; bases with no gene match: 11. CDR3 DNA sequence: TGTGCCAGCAGCGTTCGAGCGGGGGGGCCAAATGGAGATACGCAGTATTTT. Protein sequence: CASSVRAGGPNGDTQYF.

The gene calls are TRBV13 and TRBJ2-3, with a tentative D call TRBD2 (5 bases). The CDR3 has 13 residues. Germline V gene data show CDR1 as PRHDT and CDR2 as FYEKMQ (reference sequence). Trimming stripped 5 bases from V and 2 bases from J, with 8 bases between. DNA of the CDR3: TGTGCCAGCAGCCCGGACTCCACAGATACGCAGTATTTT. This codes for CASSPDSTDTQYF.

The genes are TRBV9 and TRBJ2-5, with TRBD1 matching 9 bases. CDR1 is SGDLS, CDR2 YYNGEE, per germline. The CDR3 extends over 15 amino acids. The V segment lost 3 bases and the J segment 5 bases; nucleotides outside the gene matches: 8. The CDR3 loop is CASSGYRGPRETQYF. The CDR3 DNA sequence: TGTGCCAGCAGCGGATACAGGGGGCCAAGGGAGACCCAGTACTTC.

The V call is TRBV4-3, the J call TRBJ1-4; unclear D gene. This CDR3 is 15 amino acids long. Trimming shortened V by 3 bases and J by 0 bases, and 8 bases separated the two germline ends. CDR1 and CDR2 (germline): LGHNA, YSLEER. CDR3: CASSHDYATNEKLFF. CDR3 nucleotides: TGCGCCAGCAGCCACGACTATGCAACTAATGAAAAACTGTTTTTT.

The chain carries TRBV28 and TRBJ2-3; TRBD2 aligns across 9 bases. Germline lookup yields CDR1 MDHEN and CDR2 SYDVKM. This CDR3 spans 15 amino acids. The V and J ends lost 4 bases and 0 bases, in that order; junction bases with no gene match: 2. The chain's CDR3 is CASSSLAGSTDTQYF. Written as DNA, the CDR3 is TGTGCCAGCAGTTCCCTAGCGGGGAGCACAGATACGCAGTATTTT.

Only a few counts were recorded for this clone. The chain carries TRBV5-4 and TRBJ2-7; 7 nucleotides match TRBD1. V shed 4 bases and J 3 bases; nucleotides not matched to a gene: 7. The CDR3 has 14 amino acids. Germline assignment: CDR1 SGHNT and CDR2 YYREEE (reference sequence). The CDR3 is CASSLGTESYEQYF. The CDR3 nucleotides are TGTGCCAGCAGCCTCGGGACAGAAAGCTACGAGCAGTACTTC.

The rearrangement links TRBV13 to TRBJ2-1; no clear D gene. This CDR3 comprises 12 residues. CDR1 and CDR2 (germline): PRHDT, FYEKMQ (reference sequence). Trimming left V 5 bases short and J 10 bases short, with 12 bases between. DNA for the CDR3: TGTGCCAGCAGCGTTCTGAGCGTCGAGCAGTTCTTC. Translating it yields CASSVLSVEQFF.

V gene TRBV13 combines with J gene TRBJ2-5; 7 bases fit TRBD1. The CDR3 sequence is 14 residues long. V was pared by 3 bases and J by 2 bases, with 3 bases of the junction left unmatched. Germline V gene data show CDR1 as PRHDT and CDR2 as FYEKMQ (reference sequence). The CDR3 is CASSFRDRQETQYF. As DNA, the CDR3 is TGTGCCAGCAGCTTCCGGGACAGACAAGAGACCCAGTACTTC.

The CDR3 here is CASSLAQAISYEQYF. The CDR3 DNA follows: TGTGCCAGCAGCTTAGCCCAGGCTATCTCCTACGAGCAGTACTTC. This chain connects TRBV7-9 to TRBJ2-7; no definite D call. Germline V gene sequence: CDR1 SEHNR, CDR2 FQNEAQ (reference sequence). Trimming took off 0 bases at V and 0 bases at J, with 9 bases between the two ends. The CDR3 sequence is 15 residues long.

This sequence joins TRBV5-5 and TRBJ2-1, with D possibly being TRBD1 (5 bases). Deletions cut 9 bases from V and 5 bases from J, with 12 bases between. The length of the CDR3 is 12 residues. Germline CDR1 is SGHKS and CDR2 is YYEKEE (reference sequence). DNA for the CDR3: TGTGCCAAGAACGACAGCGACAATGAGCAGTTCTTC. Amino acid sequence: CAKNDSDNEQFF.

This chain connects TRBV5-6 to TRBJ2-2, with D possibly matching TRBD1 (6 bases). This CDR3 spans 14 amino acids. The ends were cut back, 3 bases at V and 1 base at J, with 7 bases in the middle. The germline gives CDR1 SGHDT, CDR2 YYEEEE. For the CDR3, the DNA is TGTGCCAGCAGCTCGGGACAGAACACCGGGGAGCTGTTTTTT. Protein: CASSSGQNTGELFF.

CDR3 in amino acids: CASSRGVGGQGDNEQFF. DNA of the CDR3: TGTGCCAGCAGCCGCGGCGTCGGGGGACAGGGAGACAATGAGCAGTTCTTC. V is TRBV7-9 and J is TRBJ2-1, with 9 positions matching TRBD1. Germline V CDR1 and CDR2: SEHNR, FQNEAQ (reference sequence). V trimming: 5 bases; J trimming: 5 bases; junction bases outside the gene matches: 13. The CDR3 covers 17 residues.

The chain joins TRBV9 to TRBJ1-1; D possibly corresponds to TRBD1 (5 bases). CDR3 size: 15 residues. Trimming removed 4 bases from V and 4 bases from J, with 17 bases in between. Germline CDR1 and CDR2: SGDLS and YYNGEE. The CDR3 DNA is TGTGCCAGCAGCCGCGCTGTTCAGGGAGGCACTGAAGCTTTCTTT. It codes for CASSRAVQGGTEAFF.

The V and J genes are TRBV16 and TRBJ2-7, with D tentatively TRBD2 (6 bases). The germline CDR1 and CDR2 sequences are KGHSY and FQNENV. V shed 0 bases and J shed 6 bases, with 12 bases lying between them. The CDR3 consists of 14 residues. The DNA of the CDR3 is TGTGCCAGCAGCCAATCTGTCGGGGGTGGCGAGCAGTACTTC. Residues: CASSQSVGGGEQYF.

The rearrangement links TRBV7-9 to TRBJ1-2; 9 bases map to TRBD1. Germline CDR1 is SEHNR and CDR2 is FQNEAQ (reference sequence). V shed 5 bases and J 4 bases; nucleotides not matched to a gene: 5. The CDR3 loop spans 14 amino acids. CDR3 nucleotides: TGTGCCAGCAGCCCGACAGGGGGGATCTATGGCTACACCTTC. It codes for CASSPTGGIYGYTF.

This clone was observed once. The chain is built from TRBV9 and TRBJ1-5; D is possibly TRBD1 (6 bases). The CDR3 runs to 14 residues. The germline gives CDR1 SGDLS, CDR2 YYNGEE. With 3 bases removed from V and 6 bases from J, the gap between germline ends came to 13 bases. The CDR3 DNA reads TGTGCCAGCAGCGAGGGAGGGGGGGGTCAGCCCCAGCATTTT. Amino acid sequence: CASSEGGGGQPQHF.